A selection of T cell receptor beta chains follows, all from one sample in a study of cytomegalovirus exposure and HLA in healthy donors. Libraries were prepared by immunoSEQ multiplex PCR; TCRdb keeps only in-frame clonotypes and omits some of them. The sample lists over 120,000 clones; about 84% were seen once. Sequenced sample: PBMCs. These receptors originate from a man aged 50-59 years in good health and CMV-seronegative. Each CDR3 is given with its conserved first and last residue. D genes are given only for firm matches. Size tells how often a clone was seen (once, few, many) or the class of an expanded clone, and some rows leave it out.

>NA|TRBD1|TRBJ1-2|TRBV9
CASSQTSGTGIYGYTF
TGTGCCAGCAGCCAAACTTCAGGGACAGGGATATATGGCTACACCTTC
>NA|TRBD2|TRBJ2-2|TRBV28
CASSTSGGAGELFF
TGTGCCAGCAGTACCAGCGGGGGGGCCGGGGAGCTGTTTTTT
>NA|NA|TRBJ2-5|TRBV2
CASLTDGQETQYF
TGTGCCAGCCTGACTGACGGCCAAGAGACCCAGTACTTC
>few|NA|TRBJ2-3|TRBV21-1
CASSKRLAGYGDTQYF
TGTGCCAGCAGCAAACGGCTAGCGGGTTATGGGGATACGCAGTATTTT
>NA|NA|TRBJ2-1|TRBV5-1
CASSTKPGVRNEQFF
TGCGCCAGCAGTACTAAACCAGGGGTCCGCAATGAGCAGTTCTTC
>NA|NA|TRBJ1-1|TRBV10-1
CASIPGDAAFAFF
TGCGCCAGCATTCCGGGGGACGCCGCGTTCGCTTTCTTT
>NA|TRBD1|TRBJ1-2|TRBV29-1
CSAGIPWTGGDYGYTF
TGCAGCGCGGGAATACCTTGGACAGGGGGTGACTATGGCTACACCTTC
>NA|TRBD2|TRBJ2-3|TRBV10-3
CAISEPPSGGPTDTQYF
TGTGCCATCAGTGAACCCCCTAGCGGGGGCCCCACAGATACGCAGTATTTT
>NA|NA|TRBJ2-3|TRBV12-1
CASSLGREGAPTQYF
TGTGCCAGCAGCCTTGGGCGGGAGGGAGCCCCCACGCAGTATTTT
>NA|TRBD2|TRBJ2-7|TRBV30
CARSSGSSYEQYF
TGTGCCCGGTCTAGCGGCAGCTCCTACGAGCAGTACTTC
>NA|TRBD1|TRBJ1-1|TRBV25-1
CASRGQGNTEAFF
TGTGCCAGCAGGGGACAGGGGAACACTGAAGCTTTCTTT
>NA|NA|TRBJ2-7|TRBV14
CASSQVPDSPYEQYF
TGTGCCAGCAGCCAAGTACCCGACAGCCCGTACGAGCAGTACTTC
>NA|NA|TRBJ2-5|TRBV7-2
CASSPGLRETQYF
TGTGCCAGCAGCCCCGGACTGAGGGAGACCCAGTACTTC
>NA|NA|TRBJ1-4|TRBV5-1
CASSLGQGKENEKLFF
TGCGCCAGCAGCTTGGGTCAGGGAAAGGAGAATGAAAAACTGTTTTTT
>NA|NA|TRBJ1-1|TRBV7-9
CASTSGRGPDTEAFF
TGTGCCAGCACCAGTGGAAGGGGTCCGGACACTGAAGCTTTCTTT
>NA|NA|TRBJ1-2|TRBV29-1
CSVPNAIQGRGYGYTF
TGCAGCGTTCCCAATGCCATCCAGGGGCGCGGGTATGGCTACACCTTC
>few|NA|TRBJ2-2|TRBV2
CASSELSVSTGELFF
TGTGCCAGCAGTGAGTTGTCAGTATCCACCGGGGAGCTGTTTTTT
>NA|TRBD1|TRBJ2-2|TRBV27
CASSVDRGPGELFF
TGTGCCAGCAGTGTAGACAGGGGGCCCGGGGAGCTGTTTTTT
>NA|TRBD2|TRBJ2-4|TRBV29-1
CSVDGREGHKNIQYF
TGCAGCGTGGACGGGCGGGAGGGCCACAAAAACATTCAGTACTTC
>NA|NA|TRBJ1-2|TRBV29-1
CSVEEGPGTRGGYTF
TGCAGCGTTGAAGAAGGGCCCGGGACACGGGGAGGCTACACCTTC
>NA|NA|TRBJ2-2|TRBV5-5
CASSLVPPRRDTGELFF
TGTGCCAGCAGCTTGGTTCCGCCGCGTCGGGACACCGGGGAGCTGTTTTTT
>NA|TRBD1|TRBJ1-2|TRBV7-9
CASSLASQGAGYGYTF
TGTGCCAGCAGCTTAGCAAGCCAGGGGGCTGGCTATGGCTACACCTTC
>NA|NA|TRBJ1-2|TRBV30
CAWSPGANYGYTF
TGTGCCTGGAGTCCCGGGGCTAACTATGGCTACACCTTC
>NA|NA|TRBJ2-3|TRBV5-1
CASSLDSPTDTQYF
TGCGCCAGCAGCTTGGACTCCCCGACAGATACGCAGTATTTT
>NA|NA|TRBJ1-1|TRBV29-1
CSAEGDQGTEAFF
TGCAGCGCCGAGGGGGATCAGGGCACTGAAGCTTTCTTT
>few|NA|TRBJ2-6|TRBV4-1
CASRPSSSGANVLTF
TGCGCCAGCAGGCCGAGTAGCTCTGGGGCCAACGTCCTGACTTTC
>NA|NA|TRBJ2-6|TRBV5-4
CASSLAGSPGANVLTF
TGTGCCAGCAGCTTGGCGGGGTCCCCTGGGGCCAACGTCCTGACTTTC